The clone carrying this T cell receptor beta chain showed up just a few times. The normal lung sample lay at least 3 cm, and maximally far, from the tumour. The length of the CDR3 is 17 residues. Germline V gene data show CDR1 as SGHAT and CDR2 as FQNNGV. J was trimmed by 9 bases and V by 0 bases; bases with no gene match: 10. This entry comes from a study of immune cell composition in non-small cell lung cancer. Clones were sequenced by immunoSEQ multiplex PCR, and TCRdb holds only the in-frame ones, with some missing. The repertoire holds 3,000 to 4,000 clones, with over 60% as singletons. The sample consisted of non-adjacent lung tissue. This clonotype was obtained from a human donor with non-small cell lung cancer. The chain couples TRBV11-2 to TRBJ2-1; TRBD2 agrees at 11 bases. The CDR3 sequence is CASSLERPSGRPAEQFF. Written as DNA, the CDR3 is TGTGCCAGCAGCTTAGAACGGCCTAGCGGGAGGCCAGCTGAGCAGTTCTTC.